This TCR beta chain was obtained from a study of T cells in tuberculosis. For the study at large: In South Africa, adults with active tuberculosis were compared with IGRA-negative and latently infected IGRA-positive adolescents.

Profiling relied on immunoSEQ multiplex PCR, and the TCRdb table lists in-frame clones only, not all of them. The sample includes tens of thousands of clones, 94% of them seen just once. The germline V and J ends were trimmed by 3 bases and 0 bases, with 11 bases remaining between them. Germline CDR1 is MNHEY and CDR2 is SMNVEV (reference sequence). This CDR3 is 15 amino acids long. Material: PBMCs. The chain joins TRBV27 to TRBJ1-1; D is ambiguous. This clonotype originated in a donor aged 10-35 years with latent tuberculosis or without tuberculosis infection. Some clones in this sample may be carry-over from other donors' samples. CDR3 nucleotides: TGTGCCAGCAGTTTGTCCCATAGCATGAACACTGAAGCTTTCTTT. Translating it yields CASSLSHSMNTEAFF.